The 26 T cell receptor beta chains given below trace back to one sample, sequenced in a study of blood T cell repertoires in COVID-19 (dated by TCRdb to the early 2020s). The library relied on the immunoSEQ multiplex PCR assay. TCRdb mirrors the immuneACCESS table, restricted to in-frame sequences. Some clones are absent from its copies; in checked studies, under half trace to an unresolved V gene, and the reason for the others is unknown. This sample gives over 300,000 clones in total; approximately 90% of them show up just once. Over 0.9% of the sample rests with the top ten. The sequenced material came from PBMCs or T cells enriched from blood (not recorded which). The receptors come from a woman in her twenties or thirties with acute COVID-19.

The chain is built from TRBV5-1 and TRBJ1-2; D is uncertain. The CDR3 consists of 17 residues. In germline, CDR1 is SGHRS, CDR2 YFSETQ. V was trimmed by 2 bases and J by 3 bases, leaving 20 bases between them. Here the CDR3 DNA reads TGCGCCAGCAGCTTTCGTATATCATCGGCAGGCGACTATGGCTACACCTTC. This encodes CASSFRISSAGDYGYTF. The full variable domain, with the rest looked up from reference TRBV5-1 and TRBJ1-2, is KAGVTQTPRYLIKTRGQQVTLSCSPISGHRSVSWYQQTPGQGLQFLFEYFSETQRNKGNFPGRFSGRQFSNSRSEMNVSTLELGDSALYLCASSFRISSAGDYGYTFGSGTRLTVV.

This chain uses TRBV2 with TRBJ1-1; D remains ambiguous. Germline values: CDR1 SNHLY, CDR2 FYNNEI. The V gene lost 5 bases and the J gene lost 1 base, with 8 bases spanning the gap. There are 13 residues in the CDR3. CDR3 sequence (DNA): TGTGCCAGCAGTTCCCGACAGAACACTGAAGCTTTCTTT. It yields the protein CASSSRQNTEAFF.

This chain uses TRBV5-1 with TRBJ2-2; 7 bases are shared with TRBD1. The CDR3 runs to 15 residues. Germline lookup yields CDR1 SGHRS and CDR2 YFSETQ. V shed 0 bases, J shed 4 bases, and the junction held 3 bases outside the gene matches. CDR3 DNA: TGCGCCAGCAGCTTGGAGGGACAGCCCACCGGGGAGCTGTTTTTT. It encodes CASSLEGQPTGELFF. The full variable domain, its missing parts supplied by reference TRBV5-1 and TRBJ2-2, is KAGVTQTPRYLIKTRGQQVTLSCSPISGHRSVSWYQQTPGQGLQFLFEYFSETQRNKGNFPGRFSGRQFSNSRSEMNVSTLELGDSALYLCASSLEGQPTGELFFGEGSRLTVL.

The V and J genes are TRBV7-6 and TRBJ2-3, with 12 nucleotides matching TRBD2. This CDR3 is built from 17 residues. Per germline, CDR1 SGHVS and CDR2 FNYEAQ. The trim removed 7 bases at V and 4 bases at J, leaving 12 bases unmatched. The CDR3 coding sequence is TGTGCCAGCACGGGGGGGACTAGCGGGTGGCAAGCAGATACGCAGTATTTT. Amino acid sequence: CASTGGTSGWQADTQYF.

V and J are TRBV21-1 and TRBJ1-4; the table assigns TRBD1, which was not confirmed against the DNA. TRBV21-1 is shown as a pseudogene. The CDR3 is made up of 15 amino acids. As DNA, the CDR3 is TGTGCCAGCAGCCAGCCTAGGCAGGGGCGGAGAAAACTGTTTTTT. It translates to CASSQPRQGRRKLFF.

This chain uses TRBV7-9 with TRBJ1-1; unclear D gene. The CDR3 is 14 residues long. Germline assignment: CDR1 SEHNR and CDR2 FQNEAQ (reference sequence). Trimming took off 1 base at V and 2 bases at J, with 8 bases between the two ends. CDR3 amino acids: CASSLVGENTEAFF. The CDR3 DNA is TGTGCCAGCAGCTTAGTGGGAGAAAACACTGAAGCTTTCTTT.

The genes are TRBV19 and TRBJ2-3; weak D call: TRBD2 (7 bases). CDR1 is LNHDA, CDR2 SQIVND, per germline (reference sequence). The ends were cut back, 4 bases at V and 6 bases at J, with 14 bases in the middle. The CDR3 runs 14 residues. The CDR3 here is CASSKGGSGDTQYF. The DNA of the CDR3 is TGTGCCAGTAGTAAGGGGGGGTCCGGGGATACGCAGTATTTT.

V usage is TRBV9 and J usage is TRBJ1-2, with D perhaps matching TRBD1 (6 bases). The CDR3 length is 14 residues. Germline CDR1 is SGDLS and CDR2 is YYNGEE. V shed 7 bases and J shed 4 bases, with 17 bases lying between them. CDR3 sequence: CASAREQGSYGYTF. The DNA of the CDR3 is TGTGCCAGCGCCCGAGAACAGGGTTCCTATGGCTACACCTTC.

The rearrangement uses TRBV7-2 and TRBJ2-5; TRBD2 aligns across 11 bases. Germline V CDR1 and CDR2: SGHTA, FQGNSA. CDR3 size: 16 residues. V gave up 5 bases and J gave up 6 bases; unmatched junction bases: 11. The CDR3 loop is CASSPDSGGVRQTQYF. The CDR3 nucleotides read TGTGCCAGCAGCCCCGATAGCGGGGGGGTCAGACAGACCCAGTACTTC.

Worth noting for this clone: The same CDR3 also results from other DNA sequences found in this sample. The chain links TRBV18 to TRBJ1-3, with TRBD1 identical over 7 bases. This CDR3 contains 14 residues. The ends lost 3 bases at V and 2 bases at J; junction bases unmatched: 1. Germline V gives CDR1 KGHSH, CDR2 LQKENI. CDR3 loop: CASSPDRAGNTIYF. The CDR3 DNA follows: TGTGCCAGCTCACCCGACAGGGCTGGAAACACCATATATTTT.

The chain recombines TRBV12-3 or TRBV12-4 with TRBJ1-6; D is unclear. This CDR3 has 12 residues. Trimming cost V 5 bases and J 7 bases, with 6 bases left between them. CDR3 coding DNA: TGTGCCAGCAGTACGGGGAATTCACCCCTCCACTTT. Its translation: CASSTGNSPLHF.

This chain links TRBV20-1 with TRBJ2-7; 9 bases agree with TRBD1. Trimming at V came to 3 bases and at J to 2 bases, leaving 8 bases not matched to a gene. CDR3 length equals 15 residues. Germline V gene sequence: CDR1 DFQATT, CDR2 SNEGSKA (reference sequence). DNA for the CDR3: TGCAGTGCTAGTGACGCCGGGACAGGGACCTACGAGCAGTACTTC. Its translation is CSASDAGTGTYEQYF.

J is TRBJ1-3 and V is TRBV6-5; D is undetermined. This CDR3 region has 15 residues. Germline V gives CDR1 MNHEY, CDR2 SVGAGI. With 2 bases removed from V and 4 bases from J, the gap between germline ends came to 12 bases. DNA for the CDR3: TGTGCCAGCAGTTACGGTCCGGGAGGGGGAAACACCATATATTTT. Its translation is CASSYGPGGGNTIYF.

This rearrangement joins TRBV14 to TRBJ1-1, with D possibly matching TRBD1 (5 bases). Looked up from germline, CDR1 is SGHDN and CDR2 is FVKESK. With 6 bases removed from V and 6 bases from J, the gap between germline ends came to 14 bases. This CDR3 spans 13 amino acids. The CDR3 region has the DNA TGTGCCAGCAGTCAGCAACGGGGGGCTGAAGCTTTCTTT. Translated, it gives CASSQQRGAEAFF.

The chain couples TRBV19 to TRBJ1-2; no firm D call. Germline assignment: CDR1 LNHDA and CDR2 SQIVND (reference sequence). The CDR3 is 15 amino acids. The germline V and J ends were trimmed by 1 base and 4 bases, with 13 bases remaining between them. CDR3 loop: CASSIVNGEGYGYTF. The DNA of the CDR3 is TGTGCCAGTAGTATAGTAAACGGGGAAGGCTATGGCTACACCTTC.

V and J are TRBV30 and TRBJ1-3; TRBD1 aligns across 7 bases. Losses at the gene ends were 5 bases for V and 0 bases for J; bases not matched to a gene: 7. The CDR3 totals 15 residues. Germline CDR1 reads GTSNPN; CDR2 reads SVGIG (reference sequence). The CDR3 nucleotides read TGTGCCTGGCGACAGGGCGCCAGCTCTGGAAACACCATATATTTT. Residues: CAWRQGASSGNTIYF.

Notes on this clone: Other DNA sequences in the same sample also yield this CDR3. This rearrangement joins TRBV9 to TRBJ1-1, with 8 bases matching TRBD1. The CDR3 spans 14 residues. The V and J ends lost 2 bases and 5 bases, in that order; junction bases with no gene match: 5. Germline lookup yields CDR1 SGDLS and CDR2 YYNGEE. The CDR3 DNA reads TGTGCCAGCAGCGTCGGACAGGGAAGGACTGAAGCTTTCTTT. Protein product: CASSVGQGRTEAFF.

The chain is built from TRBV3-1 (or the pseudogene TRBV3-2) and TRBJ2-7; 11 positions agree with TRBD2. Germline V gives CDR1 LGHDT, CDR2 YNNKEL (reference sequence). V trimming: 1 base; J trimming: 12 bases; junction bases outside the gene matches: 5. The CDR3 has 13 residues. CDR3 sequence reads: CASSQVGTSGPYF. In nucleotides, the CDR3 is TGTGCCAGCAGCCAAGTGGGGACTAGCGGTCCGTACTTC.

The chain recombines TRBV10-3 with TRBJ2-7; TRBD1 might be the D (5 bases). Germline V gene lookup returns CDR1 ENHRY and CDR2 SYGVKD. V gave up 7 bases and J gave up 2 bases, with 9 bases separating them. The CDR3 has 12 amino acids. CDR3 sequence (DNA): TGTGCCATCAAGGACACTACCTACGAGCAGTACTTC. Translating gives CAIKDTTYEQYF.

The rearrangement links TRBV3-1 (or the pseudogene TRBV3-2) to TRBJ1-6, with a weak D call TRBD1 (5 bases). Germline V CDR1 and CDR2: LGHDT, YNNKEL (reference sequence). The CDR3 extends over 14 amino acids. V was clipped by 5 bases and J by 5 bases, with 10 bases between them. CDR3 DNA: TGTGCCAGCAGCGTGGGGACTAATAATTCACCCCTCCACTTT. Amino acids: CASSVGTNNSPLHF.

This rearrangement joins TRBV24-1 to TRBJ1-1; D possibly corresponds to TRBD1 (6 bases). Germline lookup yields CDR1 KGHDR and CDR2 SFDVKD. V was pared by 4 bases and J by 1 base, with 9 bases between. The CDR3 is made up of 14 amino acids. CDR3 loop: CATSEGTSNTEAFF. The CDR3 nucleotides are TGTGCCACCAGTGAAGGGACATCGAACACTGAAGCTTTCTTT.

This chain links TRBV7-2 with TRBJ2-7, with D possibly TRBD1 on 6 matching bases. Germline V gene data show CDR1 as SGHTA and CDR2 as FQGNSA. The germline V and J ends were trimmed by 1 base and 1 base, with 17 bases remaining between them. CDR3 size: 17 residues. The CDR3 loop reads CASSLGQGTLISYEQYF. The CDR3 DNA is TGTGCCAGCAGCTTAGGGCAGGGGACCCTAATATCCTACGAGCAGTACTTC.

The chain uses TRBV20-1 and TRBJ2-1, with 14 bases matching TRBD2. CDR1 is DFQATT, CDR2 SNEGSKA, per germline (reference sequence). Germline trimming cut 3 bases from V and 15 bases from J; bases unmatched to any gene: 10. The CDR3 is made up of 14 amino acids. CDR3 DNA: TGCAGTGCTAGTCCTGGACTAGCGGGGGGAAACCCGTTCTTC. This gives the protein CSASPGLAGGNPFF.

The table lists this clone with a few counts. The V gene is TRBV7-8, the J gene TRBJ1-5; a weak D match, TRBD1 (6 bases). With 4 bases removed from V and 2 bases from J, the gap between germline ends came to 12 bases. The CDR3 loop spans 15 amino acids. CDR1 and CDR2 (germline): SGHVS, FQNEAQ. CDR3 in amino acids: CASSSTGPRNQPQHF. Written as DNA, the CDR3 is TGTGCCAGCAGCTCTACAGGGCCCCGCAATCAGCCCCAGCATTTT.

The J gene is TRBJ2-1, the V gene TRBV7-2; 8 nucleotides line up with TRBD1. The CDR3 has 15 amino acids. Trimming at V came to 5 bases and at J to 6 bases, leaving 9 bases not matched to a gene. Per the germline V gene, CDR1 is SGHTA and CDR2 is FQGNSA. The DNA of the CDR3 is TGTGCCAGCAGCCCCCAGGGGGCGTCCAGCAATGAGCAGTTCTTC. This gives the protein CASSPQGASSNEQFF.

The rearrangement links TRBV7-9 to TRBJ2-1; tentatively, D is TRBD1 (5 bases). The germline V and J ends were trimmed by 4 bases and 3 bases, with 13 bases remaining between them. The CDR3 has 15 amino acids. Germline assignment: CDR1 SEHNR and CDR2 FQNEAQ (reference sequence). The CDR3 DNA is TGTGCCAGCAGCTCCCCAGGGCGGAACTACAATGAGCAGTTCTTC. It specifies CASSSPGRNYNEQFF.